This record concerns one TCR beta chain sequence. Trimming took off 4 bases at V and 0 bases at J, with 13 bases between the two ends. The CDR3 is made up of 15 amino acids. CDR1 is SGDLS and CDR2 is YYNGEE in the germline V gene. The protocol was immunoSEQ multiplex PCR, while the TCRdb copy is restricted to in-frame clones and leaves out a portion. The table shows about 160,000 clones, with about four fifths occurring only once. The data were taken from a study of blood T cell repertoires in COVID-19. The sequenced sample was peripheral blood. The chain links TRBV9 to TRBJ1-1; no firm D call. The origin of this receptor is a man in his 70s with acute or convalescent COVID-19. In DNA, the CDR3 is TGTGCCAGCAGCCCCAGGTCTTTCATGAACACTGAAGCTTTCTTT. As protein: CASSPRSFMNTEAFF. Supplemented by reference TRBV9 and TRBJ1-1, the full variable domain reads DSGVTQTPKHLITATGQRVTLRCSPRSGDLSVYWYQQSLDQGLQFLIQYYNGEERAKGNILERFSAQQFPDLHSELNLSSLELGDSALYFCASSPRSFMNTEAFFGQGTRLTVV.